This TCR beta chain was observed in a study of blood T cells in healthy people across ages. This clonotype has only a few counts. Then a second PCR, running about 7 to 11 cycles, was carried out with a sample-barcoded 5' primer and a J-beta primer mix. TCRdb ran MiXCR on the 5' RACE reads and lists one entry per CDR3 protein. Of around 780,000 distinct CDR3 sequences listed, roughly 25% are singletons. V dropped 1 base and J dropped 10 bases, with 16 bases sitting between them. Germline loops: CDR1 LGHNA, CDR2 YNFKEQ. CDR3 length: 14 amino acids. Separately, the same data were catalogued under a study of T cells of mothers and their children.

The origin of this receptor is a boy aged 5-17 years in good health. The V and J genes are TRBV4-2 and TRBJ1-2; D remains unclear. The source material was blood. Here the CDR3 reads CASSQGRPTLDYTF. The CDR3 nucleotides are TGTGCCAGCAGCCAAGGACGTCCCACTTTAGACTACACCTTC.